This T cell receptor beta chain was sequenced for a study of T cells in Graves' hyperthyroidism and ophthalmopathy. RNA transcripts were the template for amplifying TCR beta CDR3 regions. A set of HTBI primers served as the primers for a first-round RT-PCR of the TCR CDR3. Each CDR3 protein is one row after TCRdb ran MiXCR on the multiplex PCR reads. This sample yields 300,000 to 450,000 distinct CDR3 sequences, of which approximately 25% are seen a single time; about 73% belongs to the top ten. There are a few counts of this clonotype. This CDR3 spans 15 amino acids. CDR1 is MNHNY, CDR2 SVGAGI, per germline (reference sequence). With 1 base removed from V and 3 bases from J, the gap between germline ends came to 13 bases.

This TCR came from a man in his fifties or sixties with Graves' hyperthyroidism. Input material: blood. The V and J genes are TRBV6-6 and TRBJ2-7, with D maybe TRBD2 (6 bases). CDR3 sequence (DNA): TGTGCCAGCAGTTACTTCGCTAGCGCAGACTACGAGCAGTACTTC. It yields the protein CASSYFASADYEQYF.